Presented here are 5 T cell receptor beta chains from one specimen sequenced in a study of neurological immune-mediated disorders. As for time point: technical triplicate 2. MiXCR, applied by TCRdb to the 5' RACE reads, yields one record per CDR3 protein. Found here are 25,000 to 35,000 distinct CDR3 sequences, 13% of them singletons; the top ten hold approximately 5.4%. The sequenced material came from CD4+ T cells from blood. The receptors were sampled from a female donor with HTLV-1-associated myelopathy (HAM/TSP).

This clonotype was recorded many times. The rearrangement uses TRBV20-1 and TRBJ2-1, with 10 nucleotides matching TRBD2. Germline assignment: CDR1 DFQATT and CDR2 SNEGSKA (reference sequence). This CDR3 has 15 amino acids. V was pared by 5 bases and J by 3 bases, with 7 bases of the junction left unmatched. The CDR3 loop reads CSALPGLAFYNEQFF. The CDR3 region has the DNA TGCAGTGCTCTCCCGGGACTAGCGTTCTACAATGAGCAGTTCTTC.

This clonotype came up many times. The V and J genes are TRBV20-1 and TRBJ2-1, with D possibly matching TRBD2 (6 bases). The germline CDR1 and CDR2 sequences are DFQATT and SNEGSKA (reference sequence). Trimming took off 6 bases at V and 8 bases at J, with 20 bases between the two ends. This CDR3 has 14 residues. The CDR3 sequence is CSAPGTPSGDEQFF. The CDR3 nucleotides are TGCAGTGCACCCGGGACTCCATCCGGGGATGAGCAGTTCTTC.

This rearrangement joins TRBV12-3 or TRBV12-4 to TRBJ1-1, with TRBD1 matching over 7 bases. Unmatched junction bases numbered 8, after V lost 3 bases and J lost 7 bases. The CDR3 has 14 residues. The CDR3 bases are TGTGCCAGCAGTTTTTTCGGGACAGTATTTGAAGCTTTCTTT. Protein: CASSFFGTVFEAFF.

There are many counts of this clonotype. DNA for the CDR3: TGTGCCAGCAGCGGACAGGTCCACGAGCAGTACTTC. Translated: CASSGQVHEQYF. The chain is built from TRBV11-2 and TRBJ2-7; TRBD1 aligns across 7 bases. V shed 5 bases and J 5 bases; nucleotides not matched to a gene: 3. CDR3 length equals 12 residues. Germline assignment: CDR1 SGHAT and CDR2 FQNNGV. Variable domain in full (rest from reference TRBV11-2 and TRBJ2-7): EAGVAQSPRYKIIEKRQSVAFWCNPISGHATLYWYQQILGQGPKLLIQFQNNGVVDDSQLPKDRFSAERLKGVDSTLKIQPAKLEDSAVYLCASSGQVHEQYFGPGTRLTVT.

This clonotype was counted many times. The CDR3 bases are TGTGCCAGCCTAACTAGCGGGGGGAATGAGCAGTTCTTC. It specifies CASLTSGGNEQFF. The chain joins TRBV3-1 to TRBJ2-1; 12 bases agree with TRBD2. Per the germline V gene, CDR1 is LGHDT and CDR2 is YNNKEL (reference sequence). The CDR3 extends over 13 amino acids. Germline trimming cut 8 bases from V and 7 bases from J; bases unmatched to any gene: 3.